The T cell receptor (beta chain) described here comes from a study of T-cell memory formation after mild COVID-19. Whole-study findings and limits: Most CD4+ clones that shrank were in CM and EM, while CD8+ ones turned up in EMRA. Prior to infection, memory already included some responding clones, suggesting cross-reactive memory joined.

There are a few counts of this clonotype. Its cognate antigen is unknown. After 5'RACE with constant-segment primers, TCR alpha and TCR beta cDNA libraries carrying sample barcodes and UMIs were obtained. TCRdb recomputed calls from the 5' RACE reads with MiXCR, one row per CDR3 protein. The sample yields roughly 130,000 distinct CDR3 sequences, about a sixth seen once. Germline V gene data show CDR1 as SGHTA and CDR2 as FQGNSA. Trimming took off 6 bases at V and 0 bases at J, with 19 bases between the two ends. This CDR3 spans 17 amino acids. The chain recombines TRBV7-2 with TRBJ2-3; D gene unclear. The clonotype originates from a man aged 18 to 29 who had mild COVID-19 (a few samples of this study predate the infection). Cell type and time point are not known. What was sequenced was PBMCs or a T cell subset sorted from them (not recorded which). The CDR3 spells CASRFGMGGKSTDTQYF. The DNA of the CDR3 is TGTGCCAGCAGATTTGGCATGGGCGGAAAAAGCACAGATACGCAGTATTTT.